What follows describes a single T cell receptor (beta chain). The data are from a study of T cells of healthy individuals. Using its own MiXCR run on the 5' RACE reads, TCRdb lists one record per CDR3 protein. The table records about 96,000 distinct CDR3 sequences, 17% of them present only once. The CDR3 loop spans 15 amino acids. V shed 3 bases, J shed 0 bases, and the junction held 2 bases outside the gene matches. V usage is TRBV12-3 or TRBV12-4 and J usage is TRBJ2-1; 7 nucleotides match TRBD2. The sequence came from a human donor in good health. The CDR3: CASSLGGSSYNEQFF. CDR3 in DNA: TGTGCCAGCAGTTTGGGGGGGAGCTCCTACAATGAGCAGTTCTTC.